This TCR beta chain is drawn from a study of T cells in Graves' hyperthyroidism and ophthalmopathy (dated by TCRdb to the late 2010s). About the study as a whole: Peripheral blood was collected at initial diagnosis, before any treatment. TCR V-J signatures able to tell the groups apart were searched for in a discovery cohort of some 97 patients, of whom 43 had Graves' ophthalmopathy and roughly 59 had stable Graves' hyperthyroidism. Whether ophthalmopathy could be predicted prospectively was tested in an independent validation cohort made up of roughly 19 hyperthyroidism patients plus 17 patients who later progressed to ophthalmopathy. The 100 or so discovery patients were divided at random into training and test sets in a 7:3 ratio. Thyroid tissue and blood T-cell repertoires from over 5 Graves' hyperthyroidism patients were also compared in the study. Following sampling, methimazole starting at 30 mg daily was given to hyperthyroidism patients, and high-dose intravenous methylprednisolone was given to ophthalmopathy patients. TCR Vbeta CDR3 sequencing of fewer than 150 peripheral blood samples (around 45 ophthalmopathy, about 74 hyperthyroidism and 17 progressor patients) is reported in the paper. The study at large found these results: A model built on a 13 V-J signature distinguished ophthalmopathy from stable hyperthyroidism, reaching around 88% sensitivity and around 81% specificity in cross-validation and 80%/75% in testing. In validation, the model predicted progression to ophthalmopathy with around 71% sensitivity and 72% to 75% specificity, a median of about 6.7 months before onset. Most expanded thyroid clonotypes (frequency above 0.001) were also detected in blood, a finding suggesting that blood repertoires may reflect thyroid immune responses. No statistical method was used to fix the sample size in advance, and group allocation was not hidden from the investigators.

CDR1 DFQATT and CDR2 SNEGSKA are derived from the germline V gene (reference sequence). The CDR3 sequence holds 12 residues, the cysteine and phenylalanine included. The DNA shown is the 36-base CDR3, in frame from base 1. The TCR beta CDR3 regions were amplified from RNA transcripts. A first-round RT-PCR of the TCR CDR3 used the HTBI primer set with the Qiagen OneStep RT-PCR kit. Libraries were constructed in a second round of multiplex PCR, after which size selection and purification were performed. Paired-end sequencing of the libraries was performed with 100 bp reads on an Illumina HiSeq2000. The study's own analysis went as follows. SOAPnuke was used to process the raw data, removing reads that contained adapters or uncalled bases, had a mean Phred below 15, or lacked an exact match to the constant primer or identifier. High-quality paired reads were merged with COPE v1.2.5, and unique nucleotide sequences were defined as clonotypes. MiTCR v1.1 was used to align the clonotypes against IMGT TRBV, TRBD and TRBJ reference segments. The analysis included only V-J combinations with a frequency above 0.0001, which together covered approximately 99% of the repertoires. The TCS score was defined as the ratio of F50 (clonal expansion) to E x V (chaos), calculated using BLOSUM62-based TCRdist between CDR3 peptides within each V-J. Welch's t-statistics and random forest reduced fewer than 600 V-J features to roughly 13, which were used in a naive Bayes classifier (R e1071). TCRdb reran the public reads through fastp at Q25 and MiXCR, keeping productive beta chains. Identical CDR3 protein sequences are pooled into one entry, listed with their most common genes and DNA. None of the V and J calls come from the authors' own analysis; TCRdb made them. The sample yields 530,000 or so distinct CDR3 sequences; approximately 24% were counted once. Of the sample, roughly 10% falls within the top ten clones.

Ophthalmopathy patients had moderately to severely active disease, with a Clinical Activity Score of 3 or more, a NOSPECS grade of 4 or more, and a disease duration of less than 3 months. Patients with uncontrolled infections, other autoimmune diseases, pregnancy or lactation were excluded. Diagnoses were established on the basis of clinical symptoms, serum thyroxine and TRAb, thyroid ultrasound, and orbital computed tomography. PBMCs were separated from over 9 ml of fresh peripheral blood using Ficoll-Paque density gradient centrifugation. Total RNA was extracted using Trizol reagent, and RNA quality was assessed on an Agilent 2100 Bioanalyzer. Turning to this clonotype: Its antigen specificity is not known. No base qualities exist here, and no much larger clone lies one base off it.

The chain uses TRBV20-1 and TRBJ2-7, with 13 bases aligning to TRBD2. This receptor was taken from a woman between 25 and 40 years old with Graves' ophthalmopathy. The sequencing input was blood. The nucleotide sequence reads TGCAGCGGACTAGCGGGAGTCTACGAGCAGTACTTC. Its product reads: CSGLAGVYEQYF.